These 31 T cell receptor beta chains originate from one sample sequenced in a study of regulatory T cells in long-lasting Graves disease. CDR3 regions were amplified by Arm-PCR using iRepertoire HTBI primers to build TCR beta libraries. TCRdb re-called the multiplex PCR reads through MiXCR, storing one row per CDR3 protein. The profile shows 520,000 or so distinct CDR3 sequences, about 12% of them singletons. Time point reported: newly diagnosed GD, antithyroid drugs for less than 3 months. Following extraction of RNA from PBMCs, that RNA was used to make the TCR library. The data also belong to a second study, concerning T cells in Graves' hyperthyroidism and ophthalmopathy.

Sequences were derived from peripheral blood mononuclear cells (PBMCs), sampled at new diagnosis, from a patient treated with antithyroid drugs. These receptors were taken from a woman between 25 and 40 years old with Graves disease.

This clonotype showed up many times. The chain uses TRBV12-3 or TRBV12-4 and TRBJ1-1; no firm D call. CDR3 size: 14 residues. V shed 4 bases and J shed 1 base, with 10 bases lying between them. DNA of the CDR3: TGTGCCAGCAGTTACACAGTTTCGAACACTGAAGCTTTCTTT. Its translation is CASSYTVSNTEAFF.

Ten or more counts support this clonotype. This chain links TRBV28 with TRBJ2-7; 12 bases fit TRBD2. CDR1 is MDHEN, CDR2 SYDVKM, per germline. The CDR3 is 16 residues long. V was pared by 2 bases and J by 7 bases, with 9 bases of the junction left unmatched. CDR3 in amino acids: CASSLVASGRAGEQYF. The DNA for the CDR3 is TGTGCCAGCAGTTTAGTCGCTAGCGGGAGGGCGGGTGAGCAGTACTTC.

This clonotype was recorded a few times. The rearrangement joins TRBV29-1 to TRBJ1-2, with D tentatively TRBD1 (5 bases). The CDR3 totals 12 residues. Germline CDR1 SQVTM, CDR2 ANQGSEA. Trimming took 6 bases from V and 8 from J, leaving 16 bases between them. The CDR3 loop is CSVPGGRGGYTF. CDR3 coding DNA: TGCAGCGTCCCCGGGGGTCGTGGGGGCTACACCTTC.

This chain links TRBV25-1 with TRBJ2-2, with TRBD2 identical over 14 bases. The V and J ends lost 4 bases and 7 bases, in that order; junction bases with no gene match: 8. Germline loops: CDR1 MGHDK, CDR2 SYGVNS. The CDR3 has 17 residues. CDR3 DNA: TGTGCCAGCAGTGGAGGGGGACTAGCGGGAGCCGACGGGGAGCTGTTTTTT. Protein: CASSGGGLAGADGELFF. Full variable domain (outside the CDR3, taken from reference TRBV25-1 and TRBJ2-2): EADIYQTPRYLVIGTGKKITLECSQTMGHDKMYWYQQDPGMELHLIHYSYGVNSTEKGDLSSESTVSRIRTEHFPLTLESARPSHTSQYLCASSGGGLAGADGELFFGEGSRLTVL.

This clonotype was observed a handful of times. The chain employs TRBV27 and TRBJ2-7; unclear D gene. There are 14 residues in the CDR3. V was clipped by 5 bases and J by 2 bases, with 13 bases between them. Per the germline V gene, CDR1 is MNHEY and CDR2 is SMNVEV (reference sequence). CDR3 sequence: CASSPPGPTYEQYF. Written as DNA, the CDR3 is TGTGCCAGCAGTCCCCCCGGGCCCACCTACGAGCAGTACTTC.

Only one count was recorded for this clonotype. This rearrangement joins TRBV7-2 to TRBJ1-1; D is perhaps TRBD1 (6 bases). Germline CDR1 and CDR2: SGHTA and FQGNSA. There are 15 residues in the CDR3. V shed 1 base and J shed 5 bases, with 14 bases lying between them. CDR3 in amino acids: CASSLGGGLGTEAFF. The CDR3 coding sequence is TGTGCCAGCAGCTTAGGTGGGGGGCTCGGAACTGAAGCTTTCTTT.

This clonotype was observed a few times. The V call is TRBV5-6, the J call TRBJ2-1; D might be TRBD1 (5 bases). Trimming left V 7 bases short and J 5 bases short, with 13 bases between. Germline V gene sequence: CDR1 SGHDT, CDR2 YYEEEE. The CDR3 is 13 residues long. CDR3 loop: CASLGPGHNEQFF. Written as DNA, the CDR3 is TGTGCCAGCCTGGGGCCAGGGCACAATGAGCAGTTCTTC.

Only a few counts were recorded for this clonotype. The chain joins TRBV20-1 to TRBJ2-2; tentatively, D is TRBD2 (5 bases). CDR1 DFQATT and CDR2 SNEGSKA come from the germline V gene (reference sequence). Deletions cut 6 bases from V and 1 base from J, with 12 bases between. This CDR3 comprises 14 residues. This chain's CDR3 is CSAEGEQNTGELFF. CDR3 sequence (DNA): TGCAGTGCCGAGGGTGAACAGAACACCGGGGAGCTGTTTTTT.

This clonotype has a count of ten or more. The V gene is TRBV27, the J gene TRBJ1-5, with D possibly being TRBD1 (6 bases). This CDR3 is built from 18 residues. V shed 2 bases and J shed 5 bases, with 22 bases lying between them. CDR1 is MNHEY, CDR2 SMNVEV, per germline (reference sequence). The CDR3 loop reads CASSLGGTTPLWDQPQHF. As DNA, the CDR3 is TGTGCCAGCAGTTTAGGAGGGACAACCCCTCTTTGGGATCAGCCCCAGCATTTT.

The chain is built from TRBV18 and TRBJ2-1, with a tentative D call TRBD1 (6 bases). This CDR3 spans 14 amino acids. Trimming pared 5 bases from V and 4 bases from J, leaving 12 bases between. The V gene's germline CDR1 is KGHSH and CDR2 LQKENI. The CDR3 DNA is TGTGCCAGCTCAGTCCGGGACACATACAATGAGCAGTTCTTC. The encoded protein is CASSVRDTYNEQFF.

About this clonotype: One end of the junction does not line up with germline, which may come from a read error. The genes are TRBV7-9 and TRBJ2-1, with 11 bases fitting TRBD2. Germline V gives CDR1 SEHNR, CDR2 FQNEAQ (reference sequence). This CDR3 has 16 residues. The CDR3 spells CASSPRGMRLAGNLVF. The CDR3 bases are TGTGCCAGCAGCCCTAGAGGGATGAGACTAGCGGGAAACCTGGTCTTC. The full variable domain, its missing parts supplied by reference TRBV7-9 and TRBJ2-1, is DTGVSQNPRHKITKRGQNVTFRCDPISEHNRLYWYRQTLGQGPEFLTYFQNEAQLEKSRLLSDRFSAERPKGSFSTLEIQRTEQGDSAMYLCASSPRGMRLAGNLVFGPGTRLTVL.

The chain uses TRBV7-8 and TRBJ2-1; TRBD2 agrees at 8 bases. This CDR3 region has 12 residues. Trimming removed 1 base from V and 12 bases from J; junction bases left unmatched: 2. Germline loops: CDR1 SGHVS, CDR2 FQNEAQ. The CDR3 is CASSLDRGGQFF. CDR3 sequence (DNA): TGTGCCAGCAGCTTAGACCGGGGGGGGCAGTTCTTC.

Many counts were recorded for this clonotype. CDR3 DNA sequence: TGTGCCAGCAGTCCACTCCCACAAGAGACCCAGTACTTC. Translation: CASSPLPQETQYF. The chain has TRBV27 and TRBJ2-5; unclear D gene. The CDR3 is made up of 13 amino acids. Trimming left V 5 bases short and J 2 bases short, with 9 bases between. The germline V gene has CDR1 MNHEY and CDR2 SMNVEV (reference sequence).

This clonotype has a count of ten or more. The J gene is TRBJ1-6, the V gene TRBV3-1; 7 nucleotides align to TRBD1. The V gene end was trimmed by 4 bases and the J gene end by 8 bases; junction bases not matched to a gene: 11. From germline, CDR1 is LGHDT and CDR2 YNNKEL (reference sequence). This CDR3 contains 16 residues. CDR3 in DNA: TGTGCCAGCAGCCGCCGGGACAGCTGGCGGTATTCACCCCTCCACTTT. Translated: CASSRRDSWRYSPLHF. Combining the CDR3 with reference TRBV3-1 and TRBJ1-6 gives the whole variable domain DTAVSQTPKYLVTQMGNDKSIKCEQNLGHDTMYWYKQDSKKFLKIMFSYNNKELIINETVPNRFSPKSPDKAHLNLHINSLELGDSAVYFCASSRRDSWRYSPLHFGNGTRLTVT.

This clonotype appeared many times. The chain uses TRBV10-2 and TRBJ2-1; the D gene is possibly TRBD2 (5 bases). The CDR3 loop spans 17 amino acids. V was clipped by 0 bases and J by 3 bases, with 15 bases between them. The germline gives CDR1 WSHSY, CDR2 SAAADI. The CDR3 DNA is TGCGCCAGCAGTGAGTCTGGGAGCGTCCCCAACTACAATGAGCAGTTCTTC. This encodes CASSESGSVPNYNEQFF.

The table lists this clonotype with a few counts. The chain employs TRBV18 and TRBJ2-2, with 13 bases lining up with TRBD2. J was trimmed by 6 bases and V by 2 bases; bases with no gene match: 6. This CDR3 has 17 amino acids. From germline, CDR1 is KGHSH and CDR2 LQKENI. CDR3 coding DNA: TGTGCCAGCTCACCAAGGACTAGCGGGAGCTTATCCGGGGAGCTGTTTTTT. It encodes CASSPRTSGSLSGELFF.

This clonotype has ten or more counts. The V gene is TRBV12-3 or TRBV12-4, the J gene TRBJ1-5; D unresolved. The CDR3 covers 14 residues. Trimming took 3 bases from V and 6 from J, leaving 12 bases between them. For the CDR3, the DNA is TGTGCCAGCAGTTTCCCCGGGGTGCTTCAGCCCCAGCATTTT. It yields the protein CASSFPGVLQPQHF.

A few counts support this clonotype. The chain uses TRBV11-3 and TRBJ2-3, with 11 bases lining up with TRBD1. CDR1 SGHNT and CDR2 YENEEA come from the germline V gene. The CDR3 is 16 amino acids. With V trimmed by 6 bases and J by 5 bases, 10 bases remained unmatched. The CDR3 nucleotides are TGTGCCAGCAGTGAGAGCGGGACAGGGGGGAGAGATACGCAGTATTTT. It encodes CASSESGTGGRDTQYF.

The V and J genes are TRBV7-9 and TRBJ1-2, with TRBD1 as a possible D gene (6 bases). Germline V lookup: CDR1 SEHNR, CDR2 FQNEAQ (reference sequence). Trimming removed 6 bases at V and 2 bases at J, with 16 bases between. The CDR3 extends over 15 amino acids. Here the CDR3 reads CASSPEGGLNYGYTF. CDR3 DNA sequence: TGTGCCAGCAGTCCGGAAGGGGGATTGAACTATGGCTACACCTTC. The complete variable domain, with remaining parts taken from reference TRBV7-9 and TRBJ1-2, reads DTGVSQNPRHKITKRGQNVTFRCDPISEHNRLYWYRQTLGQGPEFLTYFQNEAQLEKSRLLSDRFSAERPKGSFSTLEIQRTEQGDSAMYLCASSPEGGLNYGYTFGSGTRLTVV.

This clonotype was recorded many times. The rearrangement uses TRBV12-3 or TRBV12-4 and TRBJ1-6; D remains ambiguous. The V and J ends lost 3 bases and 7 bases respectively, with 10 bases between them. This CDR3 spans 14 amino acids. The CDR3: CASSFKQNNSPLHF. The CDR3, as DNA: TGTGCCAGCAGTTTCAAACAGAACAATTCACCCCTCCACTTT.

This clonotype occurred many times. The rearrangement uses TRBV2 and TRBJ1-5; TRBD1 matches at 10 bases. Germline CDR1 reads SNHLY; CDR2 reads FYNNEI. CDR3 length equals 15 residues. J lost 5 bases, V lost 3 bases, and 4 bases had no gene match. The CDR3 sequence is CASSEGQGRYQPQHF. In nucleotides, the CDR3 is TGTGCCAGCAGTGAGGGACAGGGGAGGTATCAGCCCCAGCATTTT.

This clonotype has a count of ten or more. The chain joins TRBV27 to TRBJ1-5; D perhaps matches TRBD1 (6 bases). Trimming pared 6 bases from V and 2 bases from J, leaving 17 bases between. The CDR3 consists of 16 residues. CDR1 is MNHEY, CDR2 SMNVEV, per germline (reference sequence). The CDR3, as DNA: TGTGCCAGCAGCTTGTGGGGGGCGCAGGGCAATCAGCCCCAGCATTTT. Residues: CASSLWGAQGNQPQHF.

This clonotype was recorded a few times. The chain carries TRBV6-5 and TRBJ1-2, with 8 bases aligning to TRBD1. Germline values: CDR1 MNHEY, CDR2 SVGAGI. The length of the CDR3 is 14 residues. The V and J ends lost 2 bases and 7 bases, in that order; junction bases with no gene match: 6. CDR3 DNA sequence: TGTGCCAGCAGTTACGTGGACAGGGTAGTTGGCTACACCTTC. Residues: CASSYVDRVVGYTF.

The sample holds many counts of this clonotype. The V call is TRBV4-1, the J call TRBJ1-4; D ambiguous. The CDR3 totals 13 residues. V lost 7 bases, J lost 4 bases, and 10 bases lay in between. Germline V CDR1 and CDR2: MGHRA, YSYEKL. The CDR3 loop is CASTRQLNEKLFF. The CDR3 coding sequence is TGCGCCAGCACCCGGCAGCTTAATGAAAAACTGTTTTTT.

V is TRBV30 and J is TRBJ2-2, with D unclear. The germline V gene has CDR1 GTSNPN and CDR2 SVGIG (reference sequence). CDR3 size: 12 residues. Trimming cost V 4 bases and J 3 bases, with 6 bases left between them. CDR3: CAWNGDTGELFF. In DNA, the CDR3 is TGTGCCTGGAATGGGGACACCGGGGAGCTGTTTTTT.

This clonotype was observed many times. V usage is TRBV5-1 and J usage is TRBJ1-2; D unclear. The V gene lost 5 bases and the J gene lost 2 bases, with 7 bases spanning the gap. This CDR3 region has 12 residues. From germline, CDR1 is SGHRS and CDR2 YFSETQ. The CDR3 DNA sequence: TGCGCCAGCAGGGTGGGGAACTATGGCTACACCTTC. Translation: CASRVGNYGYTF.

The chain links TRBV7-2 to TRBJ2-5, with a weak D call TRBD2 (6 bases). This CDR3 contains 14 residues. V lost 5 bases and J 3 bases, leaving 13 bases between the germline ends. Looked up from germline, CDR1 is SGHTA and CDR2 is FQGNSA. CDR3 residues: CASSHRLGEETQYF. The CDR3 DNA reads as TGTGCCAGCAGCCACCGACTAGGCGAAGAGACCCAGTACTTC.

This clonotype has at least ten counts. The chain couples TRBV7-2 to TRBJ1-5; possible D gene TRBD1, 6 bases. V gave up 6 bases and J gave up 4 bases, with 16 bases separating them. Looked up from germline, CDR1 is SGHTA and CDR2 is FQGNSA. The CDR3 sequence is 15 residues long. CDR3 residues: CASSPRGGENQPQHF. CDR3 coding DNA: TGTGCCAGCAGTCCACGAGGGGGGGAGAATCAGCCCCAGCATTTT.

This clonotype was detected many times. This rearrangement joins TRBV27 to TRBJ2-7; D possibly corresponds to TRBD2 (6 bases). V was pared by 5 bases and J by 1 base, with 18 bases between. This CDR3 comprises 16 residues. Germline V CDR1 and CDR2: MNHEY, SMNVEV (reference sequence). CDR3 in amino acids: CASSSRRASGSYEQYF. CDR3 nucleotides: TGTGCCAGCAGTAGTCGCAGGGCGAGCGGGTCCTACGAGCAGTACTTC.

The chain joins TRBV12-3 or TRBV12-4 to TRBJ1-4; D unresolved. Trimming removed 5 bases from V and 5 bases from J, with 6 bases in between. There are 12 residues in the CDR3. CDR3: CASSPQNEKLFF. For the CDR3, the DNA is TGTGCCAGCAGTCCCCAGAATGAAAAACTGTTTTTT.

V gene TRBV6-5 combines with J gene TRBJ2-1; 7 nucleotides align to TRBD1. Germline-derived CDR1 and CDR2 are MNHEY and SVGAGI. The CDR3 runs 16 residues. V dropped 0 bases and J dropped 8; count of bases not matched to a gene: 10. The DNA of the CDR3 is TGTGCCAGCAGTTACTCGAGTACAGGGGACGTCGATGAGCAGTTCTTC. Its protein is CASSYSSTGDVDEQFF.